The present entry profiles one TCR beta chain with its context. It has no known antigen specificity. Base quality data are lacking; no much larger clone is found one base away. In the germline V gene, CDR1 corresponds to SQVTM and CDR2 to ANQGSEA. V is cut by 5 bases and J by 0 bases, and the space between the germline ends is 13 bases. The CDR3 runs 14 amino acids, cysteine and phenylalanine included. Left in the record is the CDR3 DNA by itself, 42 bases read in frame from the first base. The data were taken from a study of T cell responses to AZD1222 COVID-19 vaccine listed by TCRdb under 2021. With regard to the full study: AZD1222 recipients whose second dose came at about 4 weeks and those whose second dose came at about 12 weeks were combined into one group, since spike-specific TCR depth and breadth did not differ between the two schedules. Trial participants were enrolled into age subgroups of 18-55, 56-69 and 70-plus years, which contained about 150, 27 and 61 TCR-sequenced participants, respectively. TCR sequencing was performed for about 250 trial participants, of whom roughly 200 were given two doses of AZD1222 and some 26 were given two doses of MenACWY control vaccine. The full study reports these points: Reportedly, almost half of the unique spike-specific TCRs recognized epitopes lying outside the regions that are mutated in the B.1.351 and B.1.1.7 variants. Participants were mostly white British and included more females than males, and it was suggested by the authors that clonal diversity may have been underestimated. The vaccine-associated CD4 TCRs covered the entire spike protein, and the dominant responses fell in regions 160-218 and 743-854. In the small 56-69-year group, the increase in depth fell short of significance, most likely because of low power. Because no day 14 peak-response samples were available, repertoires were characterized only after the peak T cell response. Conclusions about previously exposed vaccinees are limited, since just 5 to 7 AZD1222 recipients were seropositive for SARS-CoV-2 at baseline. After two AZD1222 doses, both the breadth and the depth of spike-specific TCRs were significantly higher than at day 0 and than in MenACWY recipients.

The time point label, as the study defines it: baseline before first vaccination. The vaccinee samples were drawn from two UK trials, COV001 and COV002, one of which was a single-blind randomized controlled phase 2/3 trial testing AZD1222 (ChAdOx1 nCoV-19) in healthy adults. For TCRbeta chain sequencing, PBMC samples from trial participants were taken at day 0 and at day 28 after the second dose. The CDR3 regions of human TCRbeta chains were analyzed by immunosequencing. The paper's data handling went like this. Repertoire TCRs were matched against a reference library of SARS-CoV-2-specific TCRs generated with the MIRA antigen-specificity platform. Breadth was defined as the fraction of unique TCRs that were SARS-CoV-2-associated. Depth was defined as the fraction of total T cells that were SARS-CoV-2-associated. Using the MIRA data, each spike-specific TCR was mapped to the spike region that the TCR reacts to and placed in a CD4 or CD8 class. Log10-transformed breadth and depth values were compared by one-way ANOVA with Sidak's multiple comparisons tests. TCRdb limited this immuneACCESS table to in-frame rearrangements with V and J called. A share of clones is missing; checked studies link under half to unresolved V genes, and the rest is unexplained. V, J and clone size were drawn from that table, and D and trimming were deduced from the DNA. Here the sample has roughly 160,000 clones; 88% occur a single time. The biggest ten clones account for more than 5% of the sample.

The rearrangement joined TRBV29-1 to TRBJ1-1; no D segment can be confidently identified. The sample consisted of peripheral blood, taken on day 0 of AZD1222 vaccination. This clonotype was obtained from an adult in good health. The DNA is TGCAGCGTTTCCGACACCCTGATGAACACTGAAGCTTTCTTT. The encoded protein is CSVSDTLMNTEAFF. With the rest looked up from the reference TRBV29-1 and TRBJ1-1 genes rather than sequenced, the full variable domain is SAVISQKPSRDICQRGTSLTIQCQVDSQVTMMFWYRQQPGQSLTLIATANQGSEATYESGFVIDKFPISRPNLTFSTLTVSNMSPEDSSIYLCSVSDTLMNTEAFFGQGTRLTVV.